These 2 T cell receptor beta chains were sequenced from one sample in a study of blood T cell repertoires in COVID-19. Assay used: immunoSEQ multiplex PCR; TCRdb lists only in-frame clones, some missing. The sample holds approximately 210,000 clones; 83% are singletons and the top ten take roughly 2.5%. The sample taken for sequencing was peripheral blood. The receptors originated from a woman aged 40 to 55 with active or convalescent COVID-19.

This chain joins TRBV6-2 or TRBV6-3 and TRBJ2-7, with 7 bases lining up with TRBD1. V shed 4 bases, J shed 3 bases, and the junction held 6 bases outside the gene matches. CDR3 length equals 14 residues. The germline CDR1 and CDR2 sequences are MNHEY and SVGEGT. The CDR3 nucleotides read TGTGCCAGCAGTTCATACAGGGGTAGCTACGAGCAGTACTTC. This sequence encodes CASSSYRGSYEQYF.

The V gene is TRBV19, the J gene TRBJ1-1; D is ambiguous. The V end lost 3 bases, the J end lost 3 bases, and 5 bases lay between the germline ends. CDR1 and CDR2 from the germline V gene are LNHDA and SQIVND (reference sequence). This CDR3 is 12 amino acids long. This CDR3 is CASSIRDTEAFF. CDR3 bases: TGTGCCAGTAGTATCCGGGACACTGAAGCTTTCTTT.